This paragraph reports one TCR beta chain. Its cognate antigen is unknown. TCRdb itself ran the reads through MiXCR, one entry per CDR3 protein. Of about 23,000 distinct CDR3 sequences listed, roughly 50% were seen once; the top ten hold 4.8%. This sample is drawn from a study of type 1 regulatory T cells. Study-wide context: T-allo10 is an in vitro-generated, Tr1-enriched CD4 T cell product specific for alloantigen.

V dropped 2 bases and J dropped 10 bases, with 6 bases sitting between them. The CDR3 consists of 11 residues. The V gene's germline CDR1 is KGHSH and CDR2 LQKENI. V is TRBV18 and J is TRBJ2-1, with a tentative D call TRBD2 (5 bases). The sample consisted of cultured T cells, either the whole culture or a sorted T cell fraction (not recorded which). The TCR was taken from a human donor in good health. The CDR3 is CASSPGGEQFF. CDR3 bases: TGTGCCAGCTCACCAGGCGGGGAGCAGTTCTTC.